Described below is a single T cell receptor (beta chain) sequence and its context. The antigen remains unidentified. V was clipped by 5 bases and J by 3 bases; unmatched bases: 3. CDR3 length: 13 amino acids. Germline V gives CDR1 SGHVS, CDR2 FNYEAQ. CD8+ and CD4+ T cells taken from blood had their TCR beta sequenced. The CD8+ and CD4+ T cells were negatively isolated, with the TEMRA cells enriched by FACS. The data are from a study of CD8 T cells in Susac syndrome. Points from the study as a whole: An acknowledgment was made by the study that its TCR sequencing and HLA analysis involved relatively few individuals.

Random hexamers were used to reverse transcribe an amount of roughly 0.5 to 1 ug RNA. immunoSEQ multiplex PCR amplified TCR beta CDR3 across 54 Vbeta, 13 Jbeta. TCRdb used MiXCR to reprocess the immunoSEQ multiplex PCR reads, holding one entry per CDR3 protein. Found here are roughly 200,000 distinct CDR3 sequences, about 95% of them singletons; the top ten hold around 0.15%. The clonotype comes from a human donor with multiple sclerosis. This chain links TRBV7-6 with TRBJ2-7; 8 bases align to TRBD2. Sequenced sample: CD8+ T cells from PBMCs. The CDR3 DNA sequence: TGTGCCAGCAGCCCTAGCGGGCGCTACGAGCAGTACTTC. Translated: CASSPSGRYEQYF.